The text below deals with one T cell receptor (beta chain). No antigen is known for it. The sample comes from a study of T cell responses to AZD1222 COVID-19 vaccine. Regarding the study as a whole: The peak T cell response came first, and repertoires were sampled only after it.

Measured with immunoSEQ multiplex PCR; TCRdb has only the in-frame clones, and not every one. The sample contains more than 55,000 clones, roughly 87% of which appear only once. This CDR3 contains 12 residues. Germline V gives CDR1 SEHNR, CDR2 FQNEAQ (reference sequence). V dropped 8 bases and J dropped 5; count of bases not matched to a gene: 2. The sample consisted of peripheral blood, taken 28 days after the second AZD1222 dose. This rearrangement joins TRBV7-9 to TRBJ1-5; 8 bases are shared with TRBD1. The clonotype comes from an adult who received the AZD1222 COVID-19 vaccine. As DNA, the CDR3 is TGTGCCAGCGGACAGGGCGATCAGCCCCAGCATTTT. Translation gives CASGQGDQPQHF.